This is a list of T cell receptor beta chains from one sample in a study of shared clonotypes between healthy human individuals. Method: immunoSEQ multiplex PCR; TCRdb's copy keeps in-frame clones and lacks some. The table shows about 600,000 clones, with almost 97% occurring only once. The sequencing input was naive CD4+ T cells sorted from blood. Receptor source: a woman in her 30s in good health. Both conserved end residues are part of each CDR3. The D gene is left open where the match is weak. The size entry is marked missing in some rows and otherwise reads once, few, many or a size class.

CDR3aa | CDR3nt | v_gene | d_gene | j_gene | abundance
CASSLDGGHYEQYF | TGTGCCAGCAGCTTAGATGGGGGACACTACGAGCAGTACTTC | TRBV7-2 | - | TRBJ2-7 | -
CASYTTGSTEAFF | TGTGCCAGCTATACCACAGGGAGTACTGAAGCTTTCTTT | TRBV27 | - | TRBJ1-1 | -
CASSLGPSTDTQYF | TGTGCCAGCAGTTTAGGCCCTAGCACAGATACGCAGTATTTT | TRBV25-1 | - | TRBJ2-3 | -
CASRPGGSYEQYF | TGTGCCAGCAGGCCGGGCGGCTCCTACGAGCAGTACTTC | TRBV6-5 | - | TRBJ2-7 | -
CASSLVDFYNEQFF | TGTGCCAGCAGCTTAGTCGACTTCTACAATGAGCAGTTCTTC | TRBV7-9 | - | TRBJ2-1 | -
CASSFGLRETQYF | TGTGCCAGCAGCTTTGGGTTGCGAGAGACCCAGTACTTC | TRBV7-9 | - | TRBJ2-5 | -
CAWSGDLGREQYF | TGTGCCTGGAGTGGGGACCTCGGGCGCGAGCAGTACTTC | TRBV30 | - | TRBJ2-7 | -
CASSFGQPKYQETQYF | TGCGCCAGCAGCTTTGGACAGCCTAAGTACCAAGAGACCCAGTACTTC | TRBV5-1 | - | TRBJ2-5 | once
CASSGALAGVSEQYF | TGTGCCAGCAGTGGAGCACTAGCGGGAGTATCCGAGCAGTACTTC | TRBV25-1 | TRBD2 | TRBJ2-7 | -
CAISGSYGTPAEQFF | TGTGCCATCAGTGGGTCATACGGGACCCCGGCTGAGCAGTTCTTC | TRBV10-3 | - | TRBJ2-1 | -
CASSLAGGQETQYF | TGCGCCAGCAGCTTAGCGGGAGGGCAAGAGACCCAGTACTTC | TRBV5-1 | TRBD2 | TRBJ2-5 | once
CASTSNEKLFF | TGTGCCAGCACATCGAATGAAAAACTGTTTTTT | TRBV18 | - | TRBJ1-4 | -
CASSLEGRKNEQFF | TGTGCCAGCTCACTAGAGGGGCGCAAAAATGAGCAGTTCTTC | TRBV18 | - | TRBJ2-1 | -
CASRFGTDTQYF | TGTGCCAGCAGGTTCGGGACAGATACGCAGTATTTT | TRBV2 | - | TRBJ2-3 | -
CASSGPSGTTVGYF | TGCGCCAGCAGTGGTCCTAGCGGGACGACTGTGGGGTATTTT | TRBV10-2 | TRBD2 | TRBJ2-3 | -
CASSNPTGSNEKLFF | TGTGCCAGTAGTAATCCAACAGGTTCGAATGAAAAACTGTTTTTT | TRBV19 | - | TRBJ1-4 | once
CASSLSNRDREAFF | TGTGCCAGCAGCTTAAGTAACCGGGACAGAGAAGCTTTCTTT | TRBV7-2 | TRBD1 | TRBJ1-1 | -
CASSLRERYGYTF | TGTGCCAGCAGCTTGCGGGAGAGGTATGGCTACACCTTC | TRBV5-5 | - | TRBJ1-2 | -
CASSYSLGGETQYF | TGTGCCAGCAGTTACTCGCTGGGTGGGGAGACCCAGTACTTC | TRBV6-6 | - | TRBJ2-5 | -
CATSSQGREQYF | TGTGCCACCAGCAGTCAGGGCCGCGAGCAGTACTTC | TRBV15 | - | TRBJ2-7 | -
CASSLMGQGGEKLFF | TGTGCCAGCAGCTTAATGGGACAGGGAGGGGAAAAACTGTTTTTT | TRBV7-9 | TRBD1 | TRBJ1-4 | -
CSVGREGPDTQYF | TGCAGCGTTGGTCGGGAGGGCCCAGATACGCAGTATTTT | TRBV29-1 | TRBD2 | TRBJ2-3 | -
CASSLYRASGTKLVADTQYF | TGTGCCAGCAGTTTATACAGGGCTAGCGGGACGAAACTAGTTGCGGATACGCAGTATTTT | TRBV27 | TRBD2 | TRBJ2-3 | -
CASTGQGYEQYF | TGTGCCAGCACGGGACAGGGCTACGAGCAGTACTTC | TRBV6-1 | TRBD1 | TRBJ2-7 | -
CASSFAGQANYGYTF | TGTGCCAGCAGCTTCGCGGGACAGGCAAACTATGGCTACACCTTC | TRBV7-2 | TRBD1 | TRBJ1-2 | -
CASSLGDSVSGNTIYF | TGCGCCAGCAGCTTGGGGGACAGTGTCTCTGGAAACACCATATATTTT | TRBV5-1 | TRBD1 | TRBJ1-3 | once
CASSIDGDRIGLAKNIQYF | TGTGCCAGTAGTATAGACGGGGACAGGATTGGGCTAGCCAAAAACATTCAGTACTTC | TRBV19 | TRBD1 | TRBJ2-4 | -